This T cell receptor beta chain emerged from a study of blood T cell repertoires in COVID-19. Study details: T cells, B-cell-depleted T cells, or PBMCs supplied cDNA or gDNA.

Assay: immunoSEQ multiplex PCR; the TCRdb copy retains only in-frame clones and omits some. The sample lists 200,000 to 250,000 clones, about four fifths occurring once. The CDR3 extends over 13 amino acids. The germline gives CDR1 WSHSY, CDR2 SAAADI. V lost 3 bases to trimming and J lost 2 bases, with 7 bases between them. The TCR originated in a woman under 30 with acute or convalescent COVID-19. Material: peripheral blood. The gene calls are TRBV10-2 and TRBJ2-5; unclear D gene. This CDR3 is CASSDSVQETQYF. In nucleotides, the CDR3 is TGCGCCAGCAGTGATTCTGTACAAGAGACCCAGTACTTC.